A single sample is the source of the 14 T cell receptor beta chains below, sequenced in a study of blood T cell repertoires in COVID-19 (dated by TCRdb to 2020 to 2021). To prepare the library, the immunoSEQ multiplex PCR assay was applied. Entries here come from immuneACCESS through TCRdb and include only in-frame sequences with V and J called. Some clones fail to appear in such tables; in the studies checked, an unresolved V gene covers under half of the shortfall, and the cause of the remainder is unknown. This sample is represented by some 110,000 clones; 60% to 85% of them were singletons. The ten largest account for 6.2% of the sample. Sequencing was performed on peripheral blood. All receptors derive from a man at least 80 years old with COVID-19, enrolled during active disease.

The gene calls are TRBV24-1 and TRBJ2-6; no clear D. The CDR3 length is 16 residues. V was clipped by 4 bases and J by 2 bases, with 11 bases between them. CDR1 KGHDR and CDR2 SFDVKD come from the germline V gene. The CDR3 here is CATSEAYQAGANVLTF. CDR3 coding DNA: TGTGCCACCAGTGAAGCCTATCAGGCTGGGGCCAACGTCCTGACTTTC.

The gene calls are TRBV10-3 and TRBJ2-7; 7 bases agree with TRBD2. Germline V gene sequence: CDR1 ENHRY, CDR2 SYGVKD. V lost 4 bases to trimming and J lost 5 bases; unmatched junction nucleotides: 8. This CDR3 has 14 amino acids. The CDR3 loop is CAISGPTSDDEQYF. As DNA, the CDR3 is TGTGCCATCAGTGGGCCAACTAGCGATGACGAGCAGTACTTC.

This sequence joins TRBV28 and TRBJ1-2; TRBD1 agrees at 7 bases. The CDR3 is made up of 15 amino acids. After removal of 3 bases from V and 4 bases from J, the junction contained 8 bases not matched to a gene. Germline V CDR1 and CDR2: MDHEN, SYDVKM. CDR3: CASSFLQGKGYGYTF. CDR3 DNA: TGTGCCAGCAGTTTCCTACAGGGGAAGGGCTATGGCTACACCTTC.

This clone was counted between two and nine times. The chain combines TRBV7-2 with TRBJ1-4; 7 positions match TRBD1. The CDR3 has 16 amino acids. V was clipped by 6 bases and J by 0 bases; unmatched bases: 7. In germline, CDR1 is SGHTA, CDR2 FQGNSA. The chain's CDR3 is CASRRQGVATNEKLFF. In nucleotides, the CDR3 is TGTGCCAGCAGACGACAGGGCGTTGCAACTAATGAAAAACTGTTTTTT.

The chain is built from TRBV6-5 and TRBJ2-5, with D possibly matching TRBD1 (7 bases). This CDR3 has 14 amino acids. V lost 10 bases to trimming and J lost 5 bases, with 20 bases between them. Germline V gene lookup returns CDR1 MNHEY and CDR2 SVGAGI. CDR3 sequence: CATHRGVGGETQYF. The CDR3 DNA reads TGTGCCACTCACAGGGGAGTAGGGGGGGAGACCCAGTACTTC.

Regarding this clone: Other DNA sequences in this specimen translate into the identical CDR3. The chain links TRBV18 to TRBJ1-1, with TRBD1 matching over 8 bases. This CDR3 has 13 residues. Trimming cost V 3 bases and J 3 bases; bases outside gene matches: 0. Germline CDR1 is KGHSH and CDR2 is LQKENI. The CDR3 loop reads CASSPGQDTEAFF. CDR3 DNA: TGTGCCAGCTCACCGGGACAGGACACTGAAGCTTTCTTT. The variable domain in full, completed from reference TRBV18 and TRBJ1-1, reads NAGVMQNPRHLVRRRGQEARLRCSPMKGHSHVYWYRQLPEEGLKFMVYLQKENIIDESGMPKERFSAEFPKEGPSILRIQQVVRGDSAAYFCASSPGQDTEAFFGQGTRLTVV.

The gene calls are TRBV11-3 and TRBJ2-1; the D gene is possibly TRBD1 (5 bases). The V end lost 1 base, the J end lost 8 bases, and 6 bases lay between the germline ends. Germline lookup yields CDR1 SGHNT and CDR2 YENEEA. This CDR3 comprises 12 residues. The CDR3 coding sequence is TGTGCCAGCAGCTTAGCAGGGCATGAGCAGTTCTTC. Translation gives CASSLAGHEQFF.

To note about this clone: The sample carries other DNA sequences with the same CDR3. This chain connects TRBV28 to TRBJ2-3; TRBD2 is a possible D gene (6 bases). V dropped 6 bases and J dropped 1 base, with 8 bases sitting between them. Germline CDR1 reads MDHEN; CDR2 reads SYDVKM. The CDR3 loop spans 13 amino acids. In nucleotides, the CDR3 is TGTGCCAGCAGCCCGGGGGGCACAGATACGCAGTATTTT. This gives the protein CASSPGGTDTQYF.

In its sample, this clone was seen a few times. The chain has TRBV19 and TRBJ2-1, with 11 nucleotides matching TRBD2. The ends lost 5 bases at V and 4 bases at J; junction bases unmatched: 7. Germline lookup yields CDR1 LNHDA and CDR2 SQIVND (reference sequence). The CDR3 loop spans 16 amino acids. CDR3: CASSPGLAETYNEQFF. The CDR3, as DNA: TGTGCCAGTAGTCCGGGACTAGCGGAGACTTACAATGAGCAGTTCTTC.

The rearrangement links TRBV18 to TRBJ1-5; 10 bases map to TRBD1. The germline gives CDR1 KGHSH, CDR2 LQKENI. The ends lost 2 bases at V and 7 bases at J; junction bases unmatched: 5. CDR3 length: 15 residues. CDR3 DNA sequence: TGTGCCAGCTCACCATTCGGACAGGGGGAGCAGCCCCAGCATTTT. Protein product: CASSPFGQGEQPQHF.

This clone was found once. The rearrangement links TRBV18 to TRBJ2-1, with TRBD2 matching over 7 bases. CDR1 and CDR2 (germline): KGHSH, LQKENI. The CDR3 covers 17 residues. J gave up 5 bases and V 4 bases, and 14 bases lay outside the gene matches. The DNA for the CDR3 is TGTGCCAGCTCACTCCACCCCCTGAGCGGGATAAACAATGAGCAGTTCTTC. Encoded protein: CASSLHPLSGINNEQFF. The variable domain in full, with the rest retrieved from reference TRBV18 and TRBJ2-1, is NAGVMQNPRHLVRRRGQEARLRCSPMKGHSHVYWYRQLPEEGLKFMVYLQKENIIDESGMPKERFSAEFPKEGPSILRIQQVVRGDSAAYFCASSLHPLSGINNEQFFGPGTRLTVL.

This clone has only a few counts. This rearrangement joins TRBV7-8 to TRBJ2-3; tentatively, D is TRBD2 (5 bases). The germline gives CDR1 SGHVS, CDR2 FQNEAQ. With 5 bases removed from V and 2 bases from J, the gap between germline ends came to 8 bases. This CDR3 is 13 amino acids long. The CDR3 spells CASSRGLTDTQYF. CDR3 DNA sequence: TGTGCCAGCAGCCGAGGGCTCACAGATACGCAGTATTTT.

The gene calls are TRBV29-1 and TRBJ2-7; 8 nucleotides line up with TRBD1. There are 13 residues in the CDR3. Germline V gene data show CDR1 as SQVTM and CDR2 as ANQGSEA. V was pared by 6 bases and J by 4 bases, with 8 bases of the junction left unmatched. The CDR3 sequence: CSVAIQGGYEQYF. For the CDR3, the DNA is TGCAGCGTCGCGATACAGGGGGGATACGAGCAGTACTTC.

The gene calls are TRBV7-3 and TRBJ2-7; D perhaps matches TRBD1 (6 bases). The CDR3 runs 14 residues. Per germline, CDR1 SGHTA and CDR2 FQGTGA. V lost 5 bases, J lost 5 bases, and 16 bases lay in between. The CDR3 loop is CASSHGQPPDEQYF. The CDR3 region has the DNA TGTGCCAGCAGCCATGGACAGCCCCCCGACGAGCAGTACTTC.